This T cell receptor beta chain was identified during a study of breast tumors, draining lymph nodes, adjacent tissues. Study outcomes and limitations: Most tumor T cells seemingly derive from lymph node, then expand in tumor. Tumors had less TCR diversity than lymph nodes, more than nontumor tissue.

TCRdb redid the calling of the multiplex PCR reads with MiXCR, one entry per CDR3 protein. Among around 110,000 distinct CDR3 sequences listed, less than 40% were seen once. For this clonotype: Its antigen is still unknown. At one boundary the junction diverges from the germline segment, which might be a read error.

Breast cancer patients provided tissue from their axillary draining lymph nodes. The sequence came from a female donor with breast cancer. Some clones in this sample may be carry-over from other donors' samples. Sequenced input: axillary lymph node tissue.

DNA for the CDR3: TGTGCCAACAGCTTAAAACCGCGGGGGGATATCCGAGAGACCCGGTACTTC. As protein: CANSLKPRGDIRETRYF. V gene TRBV7-3 combines with J gene TRBJ2-5, with 8 nucleotides matching TRBD2. The germline gives CDR1 SGHTA, CDR2 FQGTGA. The length of the CDR3 is 17 residues.